The next 20 T cell receptor beta chains were all read from a single sample in a study of T cells in Graves' hyperthyroidism and ophthalmopathy. It was RNA transcripts that yielded the amplified TCR beta CDR3 regions. HTBI primers were the set used in a first-round RT-PCR of the TCR CDR3. TCRdb reprocessed the multiplex PCR reads with MiXCR, giving one entry per CDR3 protein. The sample contains about 380,000 distinct CDR3 sequences, roughly 15% of which appear only once. The sample taken for sequencing was blood. Receptors originate from a woman aged 25 to 39 with Graves' ophthalmopathy.

The sample holds many counts of this clonotype. V is TRBV5-1 and J is TRBJ2-2, with a possible D match to TRBD1 (6 bases). Trimming took 4 bases from V and 2 from J, leaving 12 bases between them. The germline V gene encodes CDR1 SGHRS and CDR2 YFSETQ. The CDR3 covers 15 residues. CDR3 sequence: CASSPRQVNTGELFF. The CDR3 DNA reads TGCGCCAGCAGCCCCCGACAGGTTAACACCGGGGAGCTGTTTTTT.

Ten or more counts support this clonotype. The V and J genes are TRBV18 and TRBJ2-7; D not resolved. Germline CDR1 is KGHSH and CDR2 is LQKENI. The CDR3 consists of 13 residues. Between the trimmed V and J ends, which lost 1 base and 5 bases, there was a span of 9 bases. The CDR3 protein is CASSPQQWDEQYF. The CDR3 DNA follows: TGTGCCAGCTCACCACAGCAGTGGGACGAGCAGTACTTC.

There are a few counts of this clonotype. This chain links TRBV28 with TRBJ1-3; 7 nucleotides match TRBD1. The CDR3 contains 15 residues. V was pared by 5 bases and J by 0 bases, with 4 bases of the junction left unmatched. Germline loops: CDR1 MDHEN, CDR2 SYDVKM. The CDR3 nucleotides are TGTGCCAGCAGTCCAGGGGGACCCTCTGGAAACACCATATATTTT. Translated, it gives CASSPGGPSGNTIYF.

This clonotype was counted at least ten times. V usage is TRBV27 and J usage is TRBJ1-5, with D possibly matching TRBD1 (6 bases). CDR3 size: 15 residues. V dropped 5 bases and J dropped 1 base, with 12 bases sitting between them. CDR1 is MNHEY and CDR2 is SMNVEV in the germline V gene (reference sequence). As DNA, the CDR3 is TGTGCCAGCAGTCCTCAGGGGTTCAGCAATCAGCCCCAGCATTTT. Translating it yields CASSPQGFSNQPQHF.

This clonotype has ten or more counts. The chain links TRBV11-3 to TRBJ2-7; 7 nucleotides agree with TRBD1. The length of the CDR3 is 13 residues. V was pared by 3 bases and J by 6 bases, with 5 bases of the junction left unmatched. Germline-derived CDR1 and CDR2 are SGHNT and YENEEA. CDR3 bases: TGTGCCAGCAGCTTCGGGCGGACAGGCGAGCAGTACTTC. It translates to CASSFGRTGEQYF.

In this sample, this clonotype turned up many times. This chain uses TRBV2 with TRBJ2-7; possible D gene TRBD1, 6 bases. The CDR3 has 17 residues. The V end lost 3 bases, the J end lost 6 bases, and 24 bases lay between the germline ends. Looked up from germline, CDR1 is SNHLY and CDR2 is FYNNEI. This CDR3 is CASSDNPAGVIFSEQYF. The CDR3 region has the DNA TGTGCCAGCAGTGATAACCCCGCAGGGGTGATTTTTTCCGAGCAGTACTTC.

There are many counts of this clonotype. The genes are TRBV11-2 and TRBJ2-5; D is ambiguous. The CDR3 consists of 12 residues. V was trimmed by 7 bases and J by 7 bases, leaving 13 bases between them. The germline gives CDR1 SGHAT, CDR2 FQNNGV. The CDR3 bases are TGTGCCAGCACCTCCACGGCGCGGACCCAGTACTTC. Its translation is CASTSTARTQYF.

Many counts were recorded for this clonotype. This rearrangement joins TRBV6-2 or TRBV6-3 to TRBJ1-3; no definite D call. Germline CDR1 is MNHEY and CDR2 is SVGEGT. The CDR3 is 13 residues long. Between the trimmed V and J ends, which lost 7 bases and 0 bases, there was a span of 7 bases. CDR3 DNA: TGTGCCAGCAAACGGAGCTCTGGAAACACCATATATTTT. It yields the protein CASKRSSGNTIYF.

This clonotype was picked up many times. This chain uses TRBV30 with TRBJ2-2; D perhaps matches TRBD2 (5 bases). Looked up from germline, CDR1 is GTSNPN and CDR2 is SVGIG (reference sequence). The CDR3 loop spans 13 amino acids. CDR3 sequence: CAEGGQFTGELFF. DNA for the CDR3: TGTGCTGAGGGTGGGCAGTTCACCGGGGAGCTGTTTTTT.

The chain is built from TRBV6-6 and TRBJ1-4; no reliable D call. This CDR3 has 12 amino acids. Germline V lookup: CDR1 MNHNY, CDR2 SVGAGI (reference sequence). The ends were cut back, 2 bases at V and 7 bases at J, with 5 bases in the middle. DNA of the CDR3: TGTGCCAGCAGTTACGCTACTGAAAAACTGTTTTTT. Protein sequence: CASSYATEKLFF.

This clonotype was recorded many times. The chain carries TRBV7-9 and TRBJ1-5; D not certain. CDR3 length equals 14 residues. Germline V gene sequence: CDR1 SEHNR, CDR2 FQNEAQ (reference sequence). Trimming pared 2 bases from V and 1 base from J, leaving 6 bases between. The CDR3 bases are TGTGCCAGCAGCTTACTTGAAAGCAATCAGCCCCAGCATTTT. Amino acid sequence: CASSLLESNQPQHF.

This clonotype came up many times. This chain connects TRBV30 to TRBJ1-5, with unresolved D. V shed 1 base and J shed 5 bases, with 9 bases lying between them. Looked up from germline, CDR1 is GTSNPN and CDR2 is SVGIG (reference sequence). This CDR3 has 13 amino acids. In nucleotides, the CDR3 is TGTGCCTGGAGTGATGGGTTTCATCAGCCCCAGCATTTT. Translated: CAWSDGFHQPQHF.

The chain carries TRBV9 and TRBJ2-4; D call uncertain. Germline V gene data show CDR1 as SGDLS and CDR2 as YYNGEE. Trimming stripped 0 bases from V and 2 bases from J, with 6 bases between. The CDR3 has 14 residues. The CDR3 loop is CASSVGGTKNIQYF. For the CDR3, the DNA is TGTGCCAGCAGCGTAGGTGGGACCAAAAACATTCAGTACTTC. Using reference TRBV9 and TRBJ2-4 for the parts outside the CDR3, the full variable domain is DSGVTQTPKHLITATGQRVTLRCSPRSGDLSVYWYQQSLDQGLQFLIQYYNGEERAKGNILERFSAQQFPDLHSELNLSSLELGDSALYFCASSVGGTKNIQYFGAGTRLSVL.

This clonotype occurred many times. The V call is TRBV7-6, the J call TRBJ2-1; 16 bases map to TRBD2. The length of the CDR3 is 19 residues. V gave up 1 base and J gave up 9 bases; unmatched junction bases: 12. The germline V gene has CDR1 SGHVS and CDR2 FNYEAQ. The CDR3 region has the DNA TGTGCCAGCAGCTTAGAAGGGACTAGCGGGAGGGCCCACAATGTTGAGCAGTTCTTC. Translating gives CASSLEGTSGRAHNVEQFF.

This clonotype occurred a few times. CDR3 DNA sequence: TGTGCCAGCAGTTTACAGGCCCTGGGGAACACTGAAGCTTTCTTT. This encodes CASSLQALGNTEAFF. The rearrangement uses TRBV6-1 and TRBJ1-1; the D gene is possibly TRBD1 (5 bases). The V end was cut by 5 bases, the J end by 1 base, with 14 bases between. CDR3 length: 15 amino acids. Germline CDR1 reads MNHNS; CDR2 reads SASEGT.

At least ten counts were recorded for this clonotype. The V call is TRBV3-1, the J call TRBJ2-5, with D possibly TRBD2 on 5 matching bases. In germline, CDR1 is LGHDT, CDR2 YNNKEL (reference sequence). Trimming took 1 base from V and 5 from J, leaving 14 bases between them. The CDR3 length is 15 residues. The CDR3 coding sequence is TGTGCCAGCAGCCAAGGTCTGCTAGCCGTGGAGACCCAGTACTTC. This encodes CASSQGLLAVETQYF.

The V call is TRBV24-1, the J call TRBJ2-5, with a possible D match to TRBD1 (6 bases). From germline, CDR1 is KGHDR and CDR2 SFDVKD. Trimming pared 8 bases from V and 1 base from J, leaving 10 bases between. This CDR3 comprises 13 residues. The CDR3: CATTTGPQETQYF. Written as DNA, the CDR3 is TGTGCCACCACGACAGGCCCCCAAGAGACCCAGTACTTC.

This clonotype was counted many times. The chain carries TRBV11-1 and TRBJ2-3; D is unresolved. This CDR3 has 17 residues. Germline V lookup: CDR1 SGHAT, CDR2 FQDESV (reference sequence). V was shortened by 4 bases and J by 0 bases, with 17 bases between the two germline ends. Here the CDR3 DNA reads TGTGCCAGCAGCTCCCCTCCTTACGGCGACAGCACAGATACGCAGTATTTT. Translation: CASSSPPYGDSTDTQYF.

This clonotype has ten or more counts. This clone may be a read error of a much larger clone one base away. This chain uses TRBV27 with TRBJ1-1; D is perhaps TRBD1 (5 bases). The CDR3 spans 13 residues. CDR1 is MNHEY and CDR2 is SMNVEV in the germline V gene (reference sequence). As DNA, the CDR3 is TGTGCCAGCAGTTTACAGGGAACAACTGAAACTTTCTTT. Translation gives CASSLQGTTETFF.

The table lists this clonotype with many counts. CDR3 nucleotide sequence: TGTGCCAGCAGCCCGGACGTTGGGTACAATGAGCAGTTCTTC. Its protein is CASSPDVGYNEQFF. The rearrangement joins TRBV7-3 to TRBJ2-1; unclear D gene. The CDR3 extends over 14 amino acids. V was shortened by 5 bases and J by 4 bases, with 12 bases between the two germline ends. Germline assignment: CDR1 SGHTA and CDR2 FQGTGA.